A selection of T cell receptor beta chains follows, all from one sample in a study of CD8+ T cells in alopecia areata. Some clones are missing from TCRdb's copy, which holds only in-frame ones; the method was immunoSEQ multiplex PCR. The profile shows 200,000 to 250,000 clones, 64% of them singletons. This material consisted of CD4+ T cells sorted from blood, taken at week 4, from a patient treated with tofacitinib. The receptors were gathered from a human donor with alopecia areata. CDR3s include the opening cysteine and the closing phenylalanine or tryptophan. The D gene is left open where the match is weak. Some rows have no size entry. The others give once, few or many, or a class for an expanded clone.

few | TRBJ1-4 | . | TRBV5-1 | CASSLGTGTANEKLFF | TGCGCCAGCAGCTTGGGAACAGGCACTGCTAATGAAAAACTGTTTTTT
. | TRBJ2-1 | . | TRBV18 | CASSPGVVFYEQFF | TGTGCCAGCTCACCGGGGGTAGTGTTTTATGAGCAGTTCTTC
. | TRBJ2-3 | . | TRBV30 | CASTLGASSTDTQYF | TGTGCCTCGACCCTCGGGGCGTCGAGCACAGATACGCAGTATTTT
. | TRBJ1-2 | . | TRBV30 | CAWKQKTGNYGYTF | TGTGCCTGGAAACAAAAAACAGGGAACTATGGCTACACCTTC
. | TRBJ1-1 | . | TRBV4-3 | CASSQEPYKGTEAFF | TGCGCCAGCAGCCAAGAGCCATATAAGGGAACTGAAGCTTTCTTT
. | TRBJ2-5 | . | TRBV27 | CASSLLDVAGLQETQYF | TGTGCCAGCAGTTTATTAGACGTCGCGGGGTTACAAGAGACCCAGTACTTC
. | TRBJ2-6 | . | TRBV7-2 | CASSFDSGANVLTF | TGTGCCAGCAGCTTCGACTCTGGGGCCAACGTCCTGACTTTC
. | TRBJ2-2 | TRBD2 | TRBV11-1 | CASSLGGLATGELFF | TGTGCCAGCAGCTTAGGGGGACTAGCAACCGGGGAGCTGTTTTTT
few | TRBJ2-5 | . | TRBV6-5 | CASSTPGQETQYF | TGTGCCAGCAGTACCCCTGGCCAAGAGACCCAGTACTTC
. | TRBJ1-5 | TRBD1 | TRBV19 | CASKDRVDQPQHF | TGTGCCAGTAAGGACAGGGTGGATCAGCCCCAGCATTTT
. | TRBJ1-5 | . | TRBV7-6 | CASSLEPPGRDGNQPQHF | TGTGCCAGCAGCTTAGAGCCTCCAGGACGGGACGGCAATCAGCCCCAGCATTTT
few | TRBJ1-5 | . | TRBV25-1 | CASSEYPVNQPQHF | TGTGCCAGCAGTGAATATCCGGTCAATCAGCCCCAGCATTTT
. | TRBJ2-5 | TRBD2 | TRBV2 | CASSGLAGDQETQYF | TGTGCCAGCAGCGGACTAGCGGGGGACCAAGAGACCCAGTACTTC
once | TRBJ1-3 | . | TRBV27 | CASSRDSRRGNTIYF | TGTGCCAGCAGTCGAGACAGTCGAAGGGGAAACACCATATATTTT
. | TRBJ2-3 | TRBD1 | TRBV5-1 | CASSLAQGVDTQYF | TGCGCCAGCAGCTTGGCTCAGGGGGTGGATACGCAGTATTTT
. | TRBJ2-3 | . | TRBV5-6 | CASSLARDRTDTQYF | TGTGCCAGCAGCTTGGCTAGGGACCGGACAGATACGCAGTATTTT
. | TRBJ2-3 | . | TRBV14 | CASSQFYTDTQYF | TGTGCCAGCAGCCAGTTTTATACAGATACGCAGTATTTT
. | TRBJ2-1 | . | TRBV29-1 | CSVLAMGRHEQFF | TGCAGCGTTTTGGCCATGGGGAGGCATGAGCAGTTCTTC
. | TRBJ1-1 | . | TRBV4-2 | CASSTGGTNTEAFF | TGTGCCAGCAGCACCGGGGGGACGAACACTGAAGCTTTCTTT
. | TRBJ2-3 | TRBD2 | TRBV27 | CASSWRAGGRTDTQYF | TGTGCCAGCAGTTGGAGAGCGGGGGGTCGCACAGATACGCAGTATTTT
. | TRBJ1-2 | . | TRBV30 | CAWSRAQGHRAYGYTF | TGTGCCTGGAGCCGAGCCCAAGGGCATCGTGCTTATGGCTACACCTTC
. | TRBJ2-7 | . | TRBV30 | CAWSGRGSYEQYF | TGTGCCTGGAGTGGCAGGGGATCCTACGAGCAGTACTTC